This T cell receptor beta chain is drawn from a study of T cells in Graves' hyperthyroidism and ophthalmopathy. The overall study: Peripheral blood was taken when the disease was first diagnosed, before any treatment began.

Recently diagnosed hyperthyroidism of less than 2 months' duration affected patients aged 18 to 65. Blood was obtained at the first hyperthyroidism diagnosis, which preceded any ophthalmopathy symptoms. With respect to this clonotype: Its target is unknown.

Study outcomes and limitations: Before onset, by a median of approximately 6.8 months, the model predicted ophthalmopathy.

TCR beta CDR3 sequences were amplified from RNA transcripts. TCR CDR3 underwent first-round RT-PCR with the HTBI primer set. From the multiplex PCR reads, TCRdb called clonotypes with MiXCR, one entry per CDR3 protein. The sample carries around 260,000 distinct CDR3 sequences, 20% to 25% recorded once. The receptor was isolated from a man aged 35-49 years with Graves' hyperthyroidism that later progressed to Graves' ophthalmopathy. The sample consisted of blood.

This CDR3 is CASSLFISLHETQYF. The CDR3 coding sequence is TGCGCCAGCAGCTTGTTTATTAGCCTTCATGAGACCCAGTACTTC. This chain joins TRBV5-1 and TRBJ2-5; D call uncertain. The CDR3 runs to 15 residues. V gave up 1 base and J gave up 5 bases, with 15 bases separating them. CDR1 is SGHRS and CDR2 is YFSETQ in the germline V gene.